This section outlines one T cell receptor (beta chain) sequence together with its context. Its antigen is as yet unknown. PCR involved 60 Vbeta and 13 Jbeta primers. Using immunoSEQ multiplex PCR, the repertoire was profiled, and TCRdb retains in-frame clones only, with some absent. The sample contains 60,000 to 70,000 clones, just under 70% of which appear only once. These data belong to a study of cytomegalovirus exposure and HLA in healthy donors. Regarding the study as a whole: According to the study, 150 to 200 TCR beta chains were cytomegalovirus-associated.

Germline lookup yields CDR1 MNHNS and CDR2 SASEGT. The CDR3 has 20 amino acids. J gave up 8 bases and V 2 bases, and 22 bases lay outside the gene matches. The receptor was isolated from a woman younger than 45 in good health and CMV-seronegative. The V and J genes are TRBV6-1 and TRBJ2-1; 9 bases are shared with TRBD2. Sequenced: PBMCs. CDR3 nucleotide sequence: TGTGCCAGCAGTGAAAAGAAGGGGCGGGGGGGCCCCCCCGTAGGGGATGAGCAGTTCTTC. Its protein product is CASSEKKGRGGPPVGDEQFF.